This T cell receptor beta chain was identified in a study of high-grade serous ovarian cancer treatment subgroups (dated by TCRdb to about 2021). About the full investigation: On average, sequencing produced about 14,000 reads and over 7,000 unique TCR beta rearrangements for each sample. The study profiled TCR beta repertoires in high-grade serous ovarian cancer patients grouped by complete gross resection or neoadjuvant chemotherapy response under a laparoscopic triage algorithm. In total there were 90 samples, since every patient provided one primary tumor sample and two metastatic tumor samples. A cohort of about 30 patients was included: about 10 with no residual disease after primary surgery (R0), about 10 who were excellent NACT responders, and about 10 who were poor NACT responders.

V and J lose 0 bases and 1 base, and a span of 8 bases separates them. The CDR3, from cysteine to phenylalanine, totals 15 residues. Only the CDR3 portion is preserved as DNA: 45 bases, with reading frame beginning at the first base. Reading the germline V gene gives CDR1 SGHRS and CDR2 YFSETQ. In the case of this clone: What antigen it recognizes has not been identified. No quality values exist for individual bases; no much larger clone is one base distant.

The 100 or so tumor samples were subjected to high-throughput TCR profiling using ImmunoSEQ. The original methods were these. The repertoire diversity metrics included richness (unique productive sequences), clonality, evenness and relatedness, and the Bhattacharyya coefficient was used to measure similarity between samples. A sensitivity analysis excluded TCRs with fewer than two reads and gave consistent conclusions. TCRdb holds this immuneACCESS table with in-frame rearrangements only. Some clones are missing; in checked studies, unresolved V genes explain under half, and the rest has no known cause. V, J and clone size reflect that table, while D and trimming were determined from the DNA. The sample yields about 12,000 clones; just over 85% were counted once. Around 3% of the sample comes from the top ten. On the study overall, not on this receptor specifically: TCR clonal relatedness correlated positively with neoantigen level and, by trend, with copy number variation and mutation load from whole-genome sequencing. Spatial information was not captured by bulk tumor TCR sequencing, so insight into HGSC tumor complexity and diversity was limited. The TCR repertoire analyses centered on CDR3, leaving CDR1 and CDR2 unanalyzed. Repertoire similarity between tumors from the same patient ranged from roughly 0.095 to 0.85, while tumors from different patients showed almost no similarity.

Tumor samples were collected prior to definitive surgery or chemotherapy. Genomic DNA extraction was performed by the MD Anderson Biospecimen Extraction Resource, and TCR sequencing was carried out by the MD Anderson Cancer Genomics Laboratory. The chain is assembled from TRBV5-1 and TRBJ1-5; D gene: possibly TRBD1, on 5 matching bases. The receptor was derived from a human donor with high-grade serous ovarian cancer. The sample comprised tumor tissue. In nucleotides, the sequence is TGCGCCAGCAGCTTGGGGGGGGGAAGCAATCAGCCCCAGCATTTT. It translates to CASSLGGGSNQPQHF.